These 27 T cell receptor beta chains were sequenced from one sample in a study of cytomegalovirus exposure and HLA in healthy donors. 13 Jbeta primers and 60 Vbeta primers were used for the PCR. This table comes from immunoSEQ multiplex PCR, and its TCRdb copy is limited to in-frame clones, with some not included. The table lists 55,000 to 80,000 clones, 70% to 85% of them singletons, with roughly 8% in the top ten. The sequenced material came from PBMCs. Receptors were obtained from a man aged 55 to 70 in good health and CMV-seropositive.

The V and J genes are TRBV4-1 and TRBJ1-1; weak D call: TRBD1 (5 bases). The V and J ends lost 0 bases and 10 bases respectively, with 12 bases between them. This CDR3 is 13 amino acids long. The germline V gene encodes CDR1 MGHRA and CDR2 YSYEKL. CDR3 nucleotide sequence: TGCGCCAGCAGCCAAGACGAGGGGAGGAGAGCTTTCTTT. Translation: CASSQDEGRRAFF.

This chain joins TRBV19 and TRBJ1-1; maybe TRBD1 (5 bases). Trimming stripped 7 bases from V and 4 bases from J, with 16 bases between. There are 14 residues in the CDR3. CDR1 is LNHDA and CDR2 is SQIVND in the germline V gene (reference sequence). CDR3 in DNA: TGTGCCAGTAACTCGCAGGGATCGGCCACTGAAGCTTTCTTT. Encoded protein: CASNSQGSATEAFF.

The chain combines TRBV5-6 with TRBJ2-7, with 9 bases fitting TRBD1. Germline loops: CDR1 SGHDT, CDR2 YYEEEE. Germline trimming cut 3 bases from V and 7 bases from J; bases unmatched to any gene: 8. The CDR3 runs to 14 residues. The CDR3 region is CASSSGTGWWEQYF. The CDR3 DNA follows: TGTGCCAGCAGCTCCGGGACAGGGTGGTGGGAGCAGTACTTC.

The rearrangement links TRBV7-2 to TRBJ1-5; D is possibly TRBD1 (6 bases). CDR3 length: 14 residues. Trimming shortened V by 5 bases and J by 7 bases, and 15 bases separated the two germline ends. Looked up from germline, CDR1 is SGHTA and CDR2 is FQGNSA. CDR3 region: CASSPGTGGQPQHF. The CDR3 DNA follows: TGTGCCAGCAGCCCAGGCACGGGGGGCCAGCCCCAGCATTTT.

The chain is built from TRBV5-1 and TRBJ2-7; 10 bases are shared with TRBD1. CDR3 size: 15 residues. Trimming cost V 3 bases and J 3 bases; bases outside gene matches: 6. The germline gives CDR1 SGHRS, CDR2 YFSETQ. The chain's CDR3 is CASSWGGQGSYEQYF. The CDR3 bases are TGCGCCAGCAGCTGGGGGGGACAGGGGAGCTACGAGCAGTACTTC.

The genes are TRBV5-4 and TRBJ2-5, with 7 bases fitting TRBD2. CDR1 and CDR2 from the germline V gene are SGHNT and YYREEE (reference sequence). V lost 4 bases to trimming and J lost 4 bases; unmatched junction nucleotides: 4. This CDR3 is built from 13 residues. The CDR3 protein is CASSRGGGETQYF. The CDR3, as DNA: TGTGCCAGCAGCCGTGGGGGGGGAGAGACCCAGTACTTC. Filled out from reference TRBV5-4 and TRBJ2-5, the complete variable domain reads ETGVTQSPTHLIKTRGQQVTLRCSSQSGHNTVSWYQQALGQGPQFIFQYYREEENGRGNFPPRFSGLQFPNYSSELNVNALELDDSALYLCASSRGGGETQYFGPGTRLLVL.

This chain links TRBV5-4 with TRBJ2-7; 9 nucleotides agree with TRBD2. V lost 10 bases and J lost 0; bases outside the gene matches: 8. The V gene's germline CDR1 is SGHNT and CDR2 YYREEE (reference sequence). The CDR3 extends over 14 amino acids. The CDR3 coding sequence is TGTGCCGTACGACTAGCGGATAGCTCCTACGAGCAGTACTTC. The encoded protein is CAVRLADSSYEQYF.

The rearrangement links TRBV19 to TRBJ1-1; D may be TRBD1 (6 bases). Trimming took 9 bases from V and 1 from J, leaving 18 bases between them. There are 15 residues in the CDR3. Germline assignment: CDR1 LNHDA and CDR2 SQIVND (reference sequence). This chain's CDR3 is CASGPDSLGNTEAFF. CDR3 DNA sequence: TGTGCCAGCGGACCGGACAGTCTCGGGAACACTGAAGCTTTCTTT. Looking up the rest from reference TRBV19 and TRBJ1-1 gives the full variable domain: DGGITQSPKYLFRKEGQNVTLSCEQNLNHDAMYWYRQDPGQGLRLIYYSQIVNDFQKGDIAEGYSVSREKKESFPLTVTSAQKNPTAFYLCASGPDSLGNTEAFFGQGTRLTVV.

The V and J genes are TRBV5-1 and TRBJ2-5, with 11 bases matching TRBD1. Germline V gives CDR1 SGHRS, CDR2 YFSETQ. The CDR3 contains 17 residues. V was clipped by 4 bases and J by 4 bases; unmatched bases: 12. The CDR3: CASSTRTGGHERETQYF. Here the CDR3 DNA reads TGCGCCAGCAGCACCAGGACAGGGGGCCACGAGCGAGAGACCCAGTACTTC.

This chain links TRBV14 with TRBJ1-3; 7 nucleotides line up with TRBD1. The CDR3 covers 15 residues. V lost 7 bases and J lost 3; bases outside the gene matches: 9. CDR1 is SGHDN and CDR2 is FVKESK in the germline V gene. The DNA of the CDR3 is TGTGCCAGCACCCTGCAGGGGGGAGGTGGAAACACCATATATTTT. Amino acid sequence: CASTLQGGGGNTIYF.

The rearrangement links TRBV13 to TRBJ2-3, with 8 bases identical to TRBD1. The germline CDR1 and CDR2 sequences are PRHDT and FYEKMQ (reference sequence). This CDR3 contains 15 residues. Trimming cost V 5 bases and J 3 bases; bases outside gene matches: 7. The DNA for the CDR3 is TGTGCCAGCAGCCCGCGGACAGGGCAAACAGATACGCAGTATTTT. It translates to CASSPRTGQTDTQYF.

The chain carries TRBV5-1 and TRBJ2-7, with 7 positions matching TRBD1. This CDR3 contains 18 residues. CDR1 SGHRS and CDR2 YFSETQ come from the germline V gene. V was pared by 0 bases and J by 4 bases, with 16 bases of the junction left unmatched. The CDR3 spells CASSLVARDRYSLYEQYF. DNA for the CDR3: TGCGCCAGCAGCTTGGTTGCCAGGGACAGATACTCCTTATACGAGCAGTACTTC.

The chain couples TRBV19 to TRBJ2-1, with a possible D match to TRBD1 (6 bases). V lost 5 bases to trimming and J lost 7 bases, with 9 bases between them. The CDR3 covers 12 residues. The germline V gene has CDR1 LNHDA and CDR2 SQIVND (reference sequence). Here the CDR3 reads CASSPQGNEQFF. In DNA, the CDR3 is TGTGCCAGTAGTCCACAGGGTAATGAGCAGTTCTTC.

The CDR3 DNA reads TGTGCCAGCGACACCCGGGACTTCACCTACGAGCAGTACTTC. Translated: CASDTRDFTYEQYF. The V gene is TRBV21-1, the J gene TRBJ2-7; the tabulated D call, TRBD2, remains unverified against the DNA. TRBV21-1 is classified as a pseudogene. This CDR3 is built from 14 residues.

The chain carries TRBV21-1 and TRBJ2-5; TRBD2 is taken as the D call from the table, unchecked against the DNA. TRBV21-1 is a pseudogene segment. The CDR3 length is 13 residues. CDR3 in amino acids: CASLRRREETQYF. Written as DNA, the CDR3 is TGTGCCAGCCTTCGGAGGAGGGAAGAGACCCAGTACTTC.

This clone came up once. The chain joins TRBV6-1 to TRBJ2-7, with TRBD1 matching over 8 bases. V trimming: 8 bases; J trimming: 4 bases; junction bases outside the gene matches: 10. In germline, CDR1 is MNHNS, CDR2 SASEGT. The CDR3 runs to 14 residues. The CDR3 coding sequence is TGTGCCAGCGATTTAGGGACAGGTCTTTACGAGCAGTACTTC. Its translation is CASDLGTGLYEQYF.

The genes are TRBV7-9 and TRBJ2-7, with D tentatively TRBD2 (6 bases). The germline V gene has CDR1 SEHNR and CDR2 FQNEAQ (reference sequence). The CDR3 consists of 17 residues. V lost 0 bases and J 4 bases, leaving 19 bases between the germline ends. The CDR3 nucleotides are TGTGCCAGCAGCTTAGCGCTAGGCCGCGGGGCCCCATACGAGCAGTACTTC. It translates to CASSLALGRGAPYEQYF. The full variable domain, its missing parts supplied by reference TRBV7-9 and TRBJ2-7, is DTGVSQNPRHKITKRGQNVTFRCDPISEHNRLYWYRQTLGQGPEFLTYFQNEAQLEKSRLLSDRFSAERPKGSFSTLEIQRTEQGDSAMYLCASSLALGRGAPYEQYFGPGTRLTVT.

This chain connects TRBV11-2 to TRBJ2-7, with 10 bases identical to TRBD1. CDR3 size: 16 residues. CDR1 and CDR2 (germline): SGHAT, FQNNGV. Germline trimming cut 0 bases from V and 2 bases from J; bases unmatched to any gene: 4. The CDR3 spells CASSLDPGTGAYEQYF. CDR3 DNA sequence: TGTGCCAGCAGCTTAGATCCCGGGACAGGGGCCTACGAGCAGTACTTC.

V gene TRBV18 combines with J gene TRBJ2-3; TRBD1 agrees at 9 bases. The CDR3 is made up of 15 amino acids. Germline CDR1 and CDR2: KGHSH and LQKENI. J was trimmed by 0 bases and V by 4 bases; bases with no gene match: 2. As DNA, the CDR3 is TGTGCCAGCTCACGACAGGGGGGAAGCACAGATACGCAGTATTTT. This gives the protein CASSRQGGSTDTQYF.

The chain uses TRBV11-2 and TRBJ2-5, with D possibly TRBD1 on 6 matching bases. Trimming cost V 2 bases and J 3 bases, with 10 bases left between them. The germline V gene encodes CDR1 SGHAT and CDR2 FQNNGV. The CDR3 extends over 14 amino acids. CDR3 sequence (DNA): TGTGCCAGCAGCTTAAGGACAGACAAAGAGACCCAGTACTTC. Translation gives CASSLRTDKETQYF. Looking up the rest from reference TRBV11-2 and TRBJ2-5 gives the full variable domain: EAGVAQSPRYKIIEKRQSVAFWCNPISGHATLYWYQQILGQGPKLLIQFQNNGVVDDSQLPKDRFSAERLKGVDSTLKIQPAKLEDSAVYLCASSLRTDKETQYFGPGTRLLVL.

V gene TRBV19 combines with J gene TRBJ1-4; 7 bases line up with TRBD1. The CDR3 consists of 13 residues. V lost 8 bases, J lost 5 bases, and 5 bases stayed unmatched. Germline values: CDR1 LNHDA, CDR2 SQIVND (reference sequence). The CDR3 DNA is TGTGCCAGTGGGGGACAGATAAATGAAAAACTGTTTTTT. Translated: CASGGQINEKLFF.

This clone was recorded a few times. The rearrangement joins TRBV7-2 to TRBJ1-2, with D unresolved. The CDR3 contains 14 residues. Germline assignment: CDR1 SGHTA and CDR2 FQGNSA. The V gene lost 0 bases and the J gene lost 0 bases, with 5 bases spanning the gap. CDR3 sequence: CASSLAHTNYGYTF. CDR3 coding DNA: TGTGCCAGCAGCTTAGCACACACTAACTATGGCTACACCTTC.

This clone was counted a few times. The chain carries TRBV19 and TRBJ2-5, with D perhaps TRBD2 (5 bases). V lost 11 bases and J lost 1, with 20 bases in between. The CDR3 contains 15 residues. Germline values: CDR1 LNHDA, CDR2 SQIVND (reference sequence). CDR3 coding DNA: TGTGCCTCGACGCCCCGAGGGTATCCCCAAGAGACCCAGTACTTC. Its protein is CASTPRGYPQETQYF. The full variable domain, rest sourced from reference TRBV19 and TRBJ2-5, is DGGITQSPKYLFRKEGQNVTLSCEQNLNHDAMYWYRQDPGQGLRLIYYSQIVNDFQKGDIAEGYSVSREKKESFPLTVTSAQKNPTAFYLCASTPRGYPQETQYFGPGTRLLVL.

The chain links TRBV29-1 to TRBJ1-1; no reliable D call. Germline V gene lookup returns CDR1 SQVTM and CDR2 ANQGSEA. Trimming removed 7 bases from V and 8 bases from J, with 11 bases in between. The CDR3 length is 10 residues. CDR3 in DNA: TGCAGCGCTAAATGGTCAGAAGCTTTCTTT. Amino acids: CSAKWSEAFF.

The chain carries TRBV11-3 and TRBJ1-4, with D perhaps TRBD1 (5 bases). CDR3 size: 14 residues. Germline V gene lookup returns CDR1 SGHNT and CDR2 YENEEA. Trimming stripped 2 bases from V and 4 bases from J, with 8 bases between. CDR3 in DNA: TGTGCCAGCAGCTTAAGTAGGGGTAATGAAAAACTGTTTTTT. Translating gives CASSLSRGNEKLFF.

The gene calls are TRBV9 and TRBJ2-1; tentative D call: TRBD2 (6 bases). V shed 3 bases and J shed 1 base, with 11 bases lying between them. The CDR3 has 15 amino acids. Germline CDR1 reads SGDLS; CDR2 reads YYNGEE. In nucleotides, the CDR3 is TGTGCCAGCAGCGATAGCGGCACATCCTACAATGAGCAGTTCTTC. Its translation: CASSDSGTSYNEQFF.

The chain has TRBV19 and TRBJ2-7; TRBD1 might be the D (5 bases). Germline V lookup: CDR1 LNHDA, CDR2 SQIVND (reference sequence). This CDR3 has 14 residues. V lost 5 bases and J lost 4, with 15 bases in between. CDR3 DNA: TGTGCCAGTAGTCCAGGGTTGGATTCGTACGAGCAGTACTTC. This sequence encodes CASSPGLDSYEQYF. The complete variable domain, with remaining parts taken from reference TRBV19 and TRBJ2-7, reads DGGITQSPKYLFRKEGQNVTLSCEQNLNHDAMYWYRQDPGQGLRLIYYSQIVNDFQKGDIAEGYSVSREKKESFPLTVTSAQKNPTAFYLCASSPGLDSYEQYFGPGTRLTVT.